The rows below give T cell receptor beta chains drawn from one sample of a study of identical twins. MiXCR, applied by TCRdb to the 5' RACE reads, yields one record per CDR3 protein. The sample shows some 690,000 distinct CDR3 sequences, 21% of them seen only once. This sample also belongs to another study, concerning T cells expressing NK-cell markers.

The sample taken for sequencing was PBMCs. The receptors shown here come from a woman under 30 in good health. The CDR3 runs from the conserved cysteine through the conserved F or W. The order of the fields is CDR3 protein, CDR3 DNA, clone size, D gene, J gene, V gene. A D gene is named only where the DNA matches it firmly. A clone size is listed for some rows: how often the clone was seen (once, few, many), or a class if it is expanded.

CAISDAGGGKETQYF	TGTGCCATCAGTGATGCGGGGGGTGGAAAAGAGACCCAGTACTTC	few	TRBD2	TRBJ2-5	TRBV10-3
CASKAEPASGAQYF	TGTGCCAGCAAGGCCGAGCCAGCAAGCGGGGCGCAGTATTTT	-	TRBD2	TRBJ2-3	TRBV12-3/TRBV12-4
CASTSGANVLTF	TGTGCCAGCACGTCTGGGGCCAACGTCCTGACTTTC	few	-	TRBJ2-6	TRBV6-5
CASSDPAEPSDTCYLLSSGYEQYF	TGTGCCAGCAGTGACCCTGCAGAACCATCCGATACGTGTTACTTACTCTCAAGTGGGTACGAGCAGTACTTC	-	-	TRBJ2-7	TRBV6-4
CASSEATQGPHGELFF	TGTGCCAGCAGTGAAGCAACGCAGGGGCCTCACGGGGAGCTGTTTTTT	many	-	TRBJ2-2	TRBV2
CATSDRTGGGEQFF	TGTGCCACCAGTGACCGGACAGGGGGAGGTGAGCAGTTCTTC	few	TRBD1	TRBJ2-1	TRBV24-1
CSVEEWLAGVGEQFF	TGCAGCGTTGAAGAATGGCTAGCGGGAGTAGGTGAGCAGTTCTTC	-	TRBD2	TRBJ2-1	TRBV29-1
CASSHSDRANYGYTF	TGTGCCAGCTCACACTCGGACAGGGCTAACTATGGCTACACCTTC	-	TRBD1	TRBJ1-2	TRBV18
CSASTRLVPDTQYF	TGCAGTGCTAGTACCCGCTTGGTCCCAGATACGCAGTATTTT	few	-	TRBJ2-3	TRBV20-1
CASSGAGAPNEQYF	TGCGCCAGCAGCGGAGCAGGGGCGCCCAACGAGCAGTACTTC	-	-	TRBJ2-7	TRBV5-1
CSARRGRGGNEQFF	TGCAGTGCTAGAAGGGGGCGGGGGGGCAATGAGCAGTTCTTC	-	TRBD2	TRBJ2-1	TRBV20-1
CASSFGLGGDTQYF	TGCGCCAGCAGCTTCGGACTTGGGGGAGATACGCAGTATTTT	few	-	TRBJ2-3	TRBV4-3
CSADGAGPWGELFF	TGCAGTGCCGACGGCGCGGGACCGTGGGGGGAGCTGTTTTTT	-	-	TRBJ2-2	TRBV20-1
CSAPSGAQYF	TGCAGTGCCCCCAGTGGTGCGCAGTATTTT	few	-	TRBJ2-3	TRBV20-1
CASSDGSFTDTQYF	TGTGCCAGCAGTGACGGGTCTTTCACAGATACGCAGTATTTT	many	-	TRBJ2-3	TRBV6-1
CASSQGVRGQDTQYF	TGCGCCAGCAGCCAAGGGGTTCGGGGGCAAGATACGCAGTATTTT	many	-	TRBJ2-3	TRBV4-3
CASSLFTGRRGTDTQYF	TGTGCCAGCAGCTTATTTACCGGGAGAAGGGGGACAGATACGCAGTATTTT	-	-	TRBJ2-3	TRBV7-2
CSAHQGGLTETQYF	TGCAGTGCCCACCAGGGGGGGCTGACGGAGACCCAGTACTTC	-	-	TRBJ2-5	TRBV20-1
CASSGQDTDTQYF	TGTGCCAGCAGCGGACAAGACACAGATACGCAGTATTTT	few	-	TRBJ2-3	TRBV11-2
CASSQDPLRDEYF	TGTGCCAGCAGCCAAGATCCCCTCCGGGACGAGTACTTC	many	-	TRBJ2-5	TRBV4-2
CASSSGPTYGYTF	TGTGCCAGCAGTTCTGGACCGACGTATGGCTACACCTTC	-	-	TRBJ1-2	TRBV27
CASRMKRGHPSYNEQFF	TGTGCCAGCAGGATGAAAAGGGGACACCCATCCTACAATGAGCAGTTCTTC	-	-	TRBJ2-1	TRBV7-9
CASSPRDAKNIQYF	TGTGCCAGCAGCCCACGAGACGCCAAAAACATTCAGTACTTC	few	-	TRBJ2-4	TRBV12-3/TRBV12-4
CSGVPGHTYEQYF	TGCAGTGGAGTACCGGGACATACCTACGAGCAGTACTTC	few	-	TRBJ2-7	TRBV20-1
CATSGDLGTQYF	TGTGCCACCAGTGGCGACCTAGGTACGCAGTATTTT	few	-	TRBJ2-3	TRBV24-1